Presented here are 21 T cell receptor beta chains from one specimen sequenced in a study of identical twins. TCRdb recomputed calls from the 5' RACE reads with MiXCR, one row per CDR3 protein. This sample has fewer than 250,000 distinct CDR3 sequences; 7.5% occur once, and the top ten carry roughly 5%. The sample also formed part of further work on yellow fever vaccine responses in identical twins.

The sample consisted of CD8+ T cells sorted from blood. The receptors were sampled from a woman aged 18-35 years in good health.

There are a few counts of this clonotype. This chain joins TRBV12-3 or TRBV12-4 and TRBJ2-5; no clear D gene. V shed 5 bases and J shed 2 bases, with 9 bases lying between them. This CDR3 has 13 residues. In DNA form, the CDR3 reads TGTGCCAGCAGTCAGCGCCCTCAAGAGACCCAGTACTTC. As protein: CASSQRPQETQYF.

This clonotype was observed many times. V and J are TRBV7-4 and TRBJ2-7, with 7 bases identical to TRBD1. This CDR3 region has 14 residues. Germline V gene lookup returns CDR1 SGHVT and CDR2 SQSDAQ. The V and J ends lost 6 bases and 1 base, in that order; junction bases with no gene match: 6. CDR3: CASSNRGRSYEQYV. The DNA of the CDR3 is TGTGCCAGCAGTAACAGGGGTAGGTCCTACGAGCAGTACGTC.

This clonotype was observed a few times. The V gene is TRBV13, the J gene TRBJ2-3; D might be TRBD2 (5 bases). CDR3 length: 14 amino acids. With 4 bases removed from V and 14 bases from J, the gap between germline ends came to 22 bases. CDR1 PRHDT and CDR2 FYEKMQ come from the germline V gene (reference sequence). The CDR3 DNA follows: TGTGCCAGCAGCTCCAATCCCGGGAACCCCGGAGGGTATTTT. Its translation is CASSSNPGNPGGYF.

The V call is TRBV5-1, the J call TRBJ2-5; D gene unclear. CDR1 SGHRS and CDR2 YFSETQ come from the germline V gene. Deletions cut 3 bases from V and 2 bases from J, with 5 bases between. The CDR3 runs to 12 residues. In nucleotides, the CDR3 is TGCGCCAGCAGCTCGTCACAAGAGACCCAGTACTTC. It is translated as CASSSSQETQYF.

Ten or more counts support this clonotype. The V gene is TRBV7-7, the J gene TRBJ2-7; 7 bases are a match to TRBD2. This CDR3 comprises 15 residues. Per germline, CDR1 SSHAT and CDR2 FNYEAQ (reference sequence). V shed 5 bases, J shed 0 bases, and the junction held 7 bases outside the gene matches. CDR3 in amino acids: CASSPTPGGSYEQYF. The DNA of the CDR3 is TGTGCCAGCAGCCCCACCCCGGGGGGCTCCTACGAGCAGTACTTC.

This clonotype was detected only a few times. CDR3 in DNA: TGTGCCAGCAGTTGGGTTAGCGGGAGCGACGAGCAGTACTTC. This sequence encodes CASSWVSGSDEQYF. V is TRBV28 and J is TRBJ2-7; 9 bases line up with TRBD2. Germline values: CDR1 MDHEN, CDR2 SYDVKM. V dropped 4 bases and J dropped 5; count of bases not matched to a gene: 6. There are 14 residues in the CDR3.

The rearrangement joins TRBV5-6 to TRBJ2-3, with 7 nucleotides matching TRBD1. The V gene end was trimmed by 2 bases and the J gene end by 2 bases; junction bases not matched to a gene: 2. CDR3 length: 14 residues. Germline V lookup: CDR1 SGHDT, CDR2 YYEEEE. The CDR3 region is CASSFDRVTDTQYF. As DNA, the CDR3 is TGTGCCAGCAGCTTTGACAGGGTCACAGATACGCAGTATTTT.

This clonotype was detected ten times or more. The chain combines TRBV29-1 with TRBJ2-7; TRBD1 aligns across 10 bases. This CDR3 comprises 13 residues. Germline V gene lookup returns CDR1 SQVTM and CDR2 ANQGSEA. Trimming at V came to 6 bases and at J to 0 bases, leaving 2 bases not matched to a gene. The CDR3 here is CSVRTGGSYEQYF. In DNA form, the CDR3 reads TGCAGCGTCAGGACAGGGGGCTCCTACGAGCAGTACTTC.

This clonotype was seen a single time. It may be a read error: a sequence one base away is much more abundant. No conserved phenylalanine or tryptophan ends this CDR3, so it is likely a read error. The CDR3 bases are TGTGCATCGCAGAGTGATGAGCAGTTCTCC. It is translated as CASQSDEQFS. The chain employs TRBV12-3 or TRBV12-4 and TRBJ2-1; D ambiguous. There are 10 residues in the CDR3.

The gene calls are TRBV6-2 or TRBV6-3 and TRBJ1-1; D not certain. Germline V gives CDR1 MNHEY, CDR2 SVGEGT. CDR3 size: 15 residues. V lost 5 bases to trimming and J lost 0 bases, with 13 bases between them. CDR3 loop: CASSRTGQMNTEAFF. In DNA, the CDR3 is TGTGCCAGCAGTAGAACCGGGCAAATGAACACTGAAGCTTTCTTT.

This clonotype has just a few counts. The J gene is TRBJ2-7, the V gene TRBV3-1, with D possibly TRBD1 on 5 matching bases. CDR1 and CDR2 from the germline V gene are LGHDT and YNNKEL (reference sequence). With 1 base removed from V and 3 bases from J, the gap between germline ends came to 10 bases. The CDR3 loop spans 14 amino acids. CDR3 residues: CASSQGVGDYEQYV. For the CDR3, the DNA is TGTGCCAGCAGCCAAGGGGTAGGGGACTACGAGCAGTACGTC.

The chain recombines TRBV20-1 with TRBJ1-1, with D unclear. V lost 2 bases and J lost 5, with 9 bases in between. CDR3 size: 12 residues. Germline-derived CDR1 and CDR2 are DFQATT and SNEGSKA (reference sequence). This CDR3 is CSARPRETEAFF. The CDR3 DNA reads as TGCAGTGCTAGACCCCGGGAGACTGAAGCTTTCTTT.

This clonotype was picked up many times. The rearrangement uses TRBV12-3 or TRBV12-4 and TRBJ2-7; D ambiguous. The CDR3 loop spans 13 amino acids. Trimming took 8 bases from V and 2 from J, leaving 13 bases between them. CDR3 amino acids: CASERSDTYEQYF. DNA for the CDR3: TGTGCCAGCGAGAGGTCGGATACCTACGAGCAGTACTTC.

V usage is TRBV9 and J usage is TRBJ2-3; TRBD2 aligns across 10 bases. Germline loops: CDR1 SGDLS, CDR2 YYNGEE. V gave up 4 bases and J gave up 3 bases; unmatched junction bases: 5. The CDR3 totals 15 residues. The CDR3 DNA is TGTGCCAGCAGCTCTAGCGGGAGAGCAACAGATACGCAGTATTTT. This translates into CASSSSGRATDTQYF.

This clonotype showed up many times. CDR3 residues: CASTPGVGVGDTQYF. CDR3 coding DNA: TGCGCCAGCACTCCGGGTGTAGGGGTTGGTGATACGCAGTATTTT. The V and J genes are TRBV10-2 and TRBJ2-3; a weak D match, TRBD1 (5 bases). This CDR3 spans 15 amino acids. V was clipped by 7 bases and J by 6 bases, with 20 bases between them. Germline V gene sequence: CDR1 WSHSY, CDR2 SAAADI.

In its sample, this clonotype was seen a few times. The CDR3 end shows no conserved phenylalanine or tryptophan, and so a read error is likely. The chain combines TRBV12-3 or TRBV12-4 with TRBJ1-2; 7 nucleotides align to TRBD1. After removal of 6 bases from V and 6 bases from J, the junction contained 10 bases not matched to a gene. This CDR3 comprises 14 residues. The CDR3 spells CASRGDSRLNGYTS. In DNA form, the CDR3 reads TGTGCCAGCAGGGGGGACAGCCGGTTGAATGGCTACACCTCC.

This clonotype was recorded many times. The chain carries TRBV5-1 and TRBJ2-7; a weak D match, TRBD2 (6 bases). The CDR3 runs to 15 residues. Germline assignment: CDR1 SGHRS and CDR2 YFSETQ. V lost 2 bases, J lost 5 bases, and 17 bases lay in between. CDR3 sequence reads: CASSLAGGDGDEQYV. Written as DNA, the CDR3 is TGCGCCAGCAGCTTAGCCGGAGGGGATGGGGACGAGCAGTACGTC.

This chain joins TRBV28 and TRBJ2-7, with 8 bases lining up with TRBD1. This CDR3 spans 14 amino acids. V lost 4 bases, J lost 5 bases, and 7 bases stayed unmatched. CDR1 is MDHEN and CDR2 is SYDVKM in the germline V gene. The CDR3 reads CASSWHRGTNEQYF. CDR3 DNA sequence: TGTGCCAGCAGTTGGCACAGGGGGACGAACGAGCAGTACTTC.

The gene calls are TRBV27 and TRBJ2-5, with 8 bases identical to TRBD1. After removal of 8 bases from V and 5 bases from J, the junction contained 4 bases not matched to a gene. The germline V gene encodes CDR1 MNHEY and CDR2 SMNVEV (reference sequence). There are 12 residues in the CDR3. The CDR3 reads CASGTGGETQYF. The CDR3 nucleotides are TGTGCCAGCGGAACAGGGGGGGAGACCCAGTACTTC.

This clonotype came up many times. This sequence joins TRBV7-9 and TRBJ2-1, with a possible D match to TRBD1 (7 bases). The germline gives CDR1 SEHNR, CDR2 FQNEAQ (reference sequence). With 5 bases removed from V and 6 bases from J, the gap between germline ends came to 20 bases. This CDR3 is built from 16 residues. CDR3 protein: CASSLRTGEEGNEQFF. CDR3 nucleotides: TGTGCCAGCAGCCTCAGAACAGGGGAGGAGGGCAATGAGCAGTTCTTC.

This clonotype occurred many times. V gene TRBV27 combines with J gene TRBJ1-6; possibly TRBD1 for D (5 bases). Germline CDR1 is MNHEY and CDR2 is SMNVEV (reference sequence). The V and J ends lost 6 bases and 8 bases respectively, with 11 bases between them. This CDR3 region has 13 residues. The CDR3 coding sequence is TGTGCCAGCAGCAGGGAAGCTGATTCACCCCTCCACTTT. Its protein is CASSREADSPLHF.